A selection of T cell receptor beta chains follows, all from one sample in a study of T cell responses to AZD1222 COVID-19 vaccine. Data came from immunoSEQ multiplex PCR; TCRdb stores just in-frame clones and leaves some out. The table lists about 190,000 clones, around 92% of them singletons, with roughly 10% in the top ten. Here the sequenced sample was peripheral blood, taken on day 0 of AZD1222 vaccination. The receptors stem from an adult in good health. CDR3s include the opening cysteine and the closing phenylalanine or tryptophan. A D gene is named only where the DNA matches it firmly. Where a row states a size, it is once, few, many or the class of an expanded clone; other rows omit it.

DNA: TGTGCCACAAGCAGGGTGAGGGACACTGAAGCTTTCTTT
CDR3: CATSRVRDTEAFF
V: TRBV19
J: TRBJ1-1
D: NA
size: NA

DNA: TGTGCCAGCAGCCAAAGGACTAGCGGAGTCGGGGAGACCCAGTACTTC
CDR3: CASSQRTSGVGETQYF
V: TRBV4-2
J: TRBJ2-5
D: TRBD2
size: NA

DNA: TGTGCCAGCAGCCAAACTATCATAACACCGGGACTAGCGGGAGAGGGGCAGTTCTTC
CDR3: CASSQTIITPGLAGEGQFF
V: TRBV16
J: TRBJ2-1
D: TRBD2
size: once

DNA: TGTGCCACCAGCGGAGCCGGGACAGGGGTGATCGGGGAGCTGTTTTTT
CDR3: CATSGAGTGVIGELFF
V: TRBV24-1
J: TRBJ2-2
D: TRBD1
size: NA

DNA: TGTGCCAGTAGTACCCCGCGAGGGAGGCCATTCTACAATGAGCAGTTCTTC
CDR3: CASSTPRGRPFYNEQFF
V: TRBV19
J: TRBJ2-1
D: NA
size: NA

DNA: TGTGCCAGCAGCGGACTAGCGGGATCCTACAATGAGCAGTTCTTC
CDR3: CASSGLAGSYNEQFF
V: TRBV7-6
J: TRBJ2-1
D: TRBD2
size: NA

DNA: TGTGCCAGCAGTTTCAGGACGGGACTGGACACCGGGGAGCTGTTTTTT
CDR3: CASSFRTGLDTGELFF
V: TRBV7-3
J: TRBJ2-2
D: NA
size: NA

DNA: TGTGCCAGCAGTACAGAGACTAGAGGAAAGTTCTTC
CDR3: CASSTETRGKFF
V: TRBV6-2/TRBV6-3
J: TRBJ2-1
D: NA
size: NA

DNA: TGTGCCAGTAGTCCTAGCGGGAGTTCCGACGAGCAGTACTTC
CDR3: CASSPSGSSDEQYF
V: TRBV19
J: TRBJ2-7
D: TRBD2
size: NA

DNA: TGTGCCAGCAGCCAACCCCGGCAGGGAGTGAACACTGAAGCTTTCTTT
CDR3: CASSQPRQGVNTEAFF
V: TRBV7-9
J: TRBJ1-1
D: NA
size: NA

DNA: TGTGCCAGCAGCGTCAGACAGGGGTTGGATTCACCCCTCCACTTT
CDR3: CASSVRQGLDSPLHF
V: TRBV9
J: TRBJ1-6
D: TRBD1
size: NA

DNA: TGTGCCAGCAGTTTTTACCCAGGGGACTCCTACGAGCAGTACTTC
CDR3: CASSFYPGDSYEQYF
V: TRBV28
J: TRBJ2-7
D: NA
size: medium-sized

DNA: TGTGCCAGCAGCCCGAGACAGGGCTTTAACTATGGCTACACCTTC
CDR3: CASSPRQGFNYGYTF
V: TRBV5-6
J: TRBJ1-2
D: TRBD1
size: few

DNA: TGCGCCAGCAGCCAAGATCCGGCAGGGAGTGGCTACACCTTC
CDR3: CASSQDPAGSGYTF
V: TRBV4-1
J: TRBJ1-2
D: NA
size: NA

DNA: TGTGCCAGCAGCTTAGCGGCCCTTGGGGAGCAGTACTTC
CDR3: CASSLAALGEQYF
V: TRBV7-2
J: TRBJ2-7
D: NA
size: NA

DNA: TGTGCCTGGAGTGTCCCACGGGGGTTGCGGGAGGTAACCTACAATGAGCAGTTCTTC
CDR3: CAWSVPRGLREVTYNEQFF
V: TRBV30
J: TRBJ2-1
D: TRBD2
size: NA

DNA: TGTGCCAGCAGTTACGGGCAGGGGGCGCCCCCCCTCCACTTT
CDR3: CASSYGQGAPPLHF
V: TRBV6-5
J: TRBJ1-6
D: TRBD1
size: NA

DNA: TGTGCCAGCAGCATAACAGGCAGCACAGATACGCAGTATTTT
CDR3: CASSITGSTDTQYF
V: TRBV5-5
J: TRBJ2-3
D: NA
size: NA

DNA: TGCGCCAGTCCACATAACAGGGAAGATCAGCCCCAGCATTTT
CDR3: CASPHNREDQPQHF
V: TRBV10-1
J: TRBJ1-5
D: NA
size: NA

DNA: TGTGCTAGTGGTTTGGTTTGGGGGGACGACTATGGCTACACCTTC
CDR3: CASGLVWGDDYGYTF
V: TRBV12-5
J: TRBJ1-2
D: NA
size: NA

DNA: TGTGCCAGCCGTAGGGGCGGGGACCGAGGCACCGGGGAGCTGTTTTTT
CDR3: CASRRGGDRGTGELFF
V: TRBV5-5
J: TRBJ2-2
D: NA
size: NA

DNA: TGTGCCAGCAGTGGGACAGTCACCGGGGAGCTGTTTTTT
CDR3: CASSGTVTGELFF
V: TRBV12-3/TRBV12-4
J: TRBJ2-2
D: TRBD1
size: NA

DNA: TGTGCTAGCAGCTTAGAGGGACGGCAAAATCAGCCCCAGCATTTT
CDR3: CASSLEGRQNQPQHF
V: TRBV7-7
J: TRBJ1-5
D: NA
size: NA

DNA: TGTGCCAGCAGCTTAGCCTCAGGGCCGCGCGAAAAACTGTTTTTT
CDR3: CASSLASGPREKLFF
V: TRBV7-9
J: TRBJ1-4
D: NA
size: NA

DNA: TGTGCCACCAGTGATCCACGTACAGGGCAAGAGACCCAGTACTTC
CDR3: CATSDPRTGQETQYF
V: TRBV24-1
J: TRBJ2-5
D: NA
size: NA

DNA: TGCGCCAGCAGTACCGGACTAGCGGGAACTCCCATCTACGAGCAGTACTTC
CDR3: CASSTGLAGTPIYEQYF
V: TRBV5-1
J: TRBJ2-7
D: TRBD2
size: NA

DNA: TGTGCCAGCAGCCTCGGTGTAGAGATAGGAAAACTGTTTTTT
CDR3: CASSLGVEIGKLFF
V: TRBV3-1/TRBV3-2
J: TRBJ1-4
D: NA
size: NA

DNA: TGTGCCAGCAGCCCTCCGGGACAGGGGACGTACCAAGAGACCCAGTACTTC
CDR3: CASSPPGQGTYQETQYF
V: TRBV9
J: TRBJ2-5
D: TRBD1
size: NA

DNA: TGTGCCAGCAGCTCTCCCGGGCAGCGTGGCAATACGCAGTATTTT
CDR3: CASSSPGQRGNTQYF
V: TRBV7-6
J: TRBJ2-3
D: NA
size: NA

DNA: TGTGCCAGCAGCCAAGATCCAGGGACCAGCTCCTACGAGCAGTACTTC
CDR3: CASSQDPGTSSYEQYF
V: TRBV4-2
J: TRBJ2-7
D: NA
size: NA

DNA: TGTGCCAGCAGCTTGGTTGGCTATGGCTACACCTTC
CDR3: CASSLVGYGYTF
V: TRBV5-6
J: TRBJ1-2
D: NA
size: NA

DNA: TGTGCCAGCAGCCCCCAACGATGGGGGAGCAATCAGCCCCAGCATTTT
CDR3: CASSPQRWGSNQPQHF
V: TRBV7-8
J: TRBJ1-5
D: NA
size: NA

DNA: TGTGCCACCAGCATCTCCCCTACGGACACTAACTATGGCTACACCTTC
CDR3: CATSISPTDTNYGYTF
V: TRBV15
J: TRBJ1-2
D: NA
size: NA

DNA: TGTGCCAGCAGCTCCCGACAGAGATATGGCTACACCTTC
CDR3: CASSSRQRYGYTF
V: TRBV7-2
J: TRBJ1-2
D: NA
size: NA

DNA: TGTGCCAGTAGTATGGGCCTCCTCAACAATGAGCAGTTCTTC
CDR3: CASSMGLLNNEQFF
V: TRBV19
J: TRBJ2-1
D: NA
size: NA

DNA: TGCGCCAGCAGCCCTAGCGGGAGCCGTGAGCAGTACTTC
CDR3: CASSPSGSREQYF
V: TRBV4-1
J: TRBJ2-7
D: TRBD2
size: NA

DNA: TGCAGGGGTATGAACACTGAAGCTTTCTTT
CDR3: CRGMNTEAFF
V: TRBV20-1
J: TRBJ1-1
D: NA
size: NA

DNA: TGCGCCACCCCGTGCTGGACAGGGGTCGTTGTCCTCAATTCACCCCTCCACTTT
CDR3: CATPCWTGVVVLNSPLHF
V: TRBV10-1
J: TRBJ1-6
D: TRBD1
size: NA

DNA: TGTGCCAGTAGTGGGGACTCGATAAGGCCCCAGCATTTT
CDR3: CASSGDSIRPQHF
V: TRBV19
J: TRBJ1-5
D: NA
size: NA

DNA: TGTGCCAGTCGACAGGGTGGGGATACTAACTATGGCTACACCTTC
CDR3: CASRQGGDTNYGYTF
V: TRBV28
J: TRBJ1-2
D: TRBD1
size: NA

DNA: TGTGCCAGCAGCTTTCCCGGAAACACCATATATTTT
CDR3: CASSFPGNTIYF
V: TRBV5-6
J: TRBJ1-3
D: NA
size: NA